The 23 T cell receptor beta chains reported below all come from one sample, sequenced in a study of molecular identifiers for immune sequencing clone quantification. Each CDR3 protein gets one entry after TCRdb re-called the PCR reads with MiXCR. This sample has approximately 550,000 distinct CDR3 sequences, with 20% to 25% found just once. Specimen: naive CD8+ T cells from blood, with Jurkat cell RNA spiked in. Subset meaning: FACS-sorted CD8+CD4-CCR7+CD45RA+ naive T cells. The source of these receptors is a human donor in good health. Some libraries in this study had Jurkat cell RNA spiked in.

Ten or more counts support this clonotype. The rearrangement links TRBV6-2 or TRBV6-3 to TRBJ2-3; no reliable D call. Germline lookup yields CDR1 MNHEY and CDR2 SVGEGT. The V end lost 2 bases, the J end lost 4 bases, and 10 bases lay between the germline ends. The CDR3 loop spans 14 amino acids. CDR3 sequence reads: CASSYTPSADTQYF. The CDR3 DNA reads as TGTGCCAGCAGTTACACCCCTTCCGCAGATACGCAGTATTTT.

In this sample, this clonotype turned up many times. V and J are TRBV7-9 and TRBJ2-4, with D perhaps matching TRBD1 (5 bases). The ends were cut back, 1 base at V and 0 bases at J, with 10 bases in the middle. Germline CDR1 is SEHNR and CDR2 is FQNEAQ (reference sequence). CDR3 length: 16 amino acids. The CDR3 spells CASSLVETAAKNIQYF. The CDR3 bases are TGTGCCAGCAGCTTAGTGGAGACAGCAGCCAAAAACATTCAGTACTTC.

The V gene is TRBV7-2, the J gene TRBJ2-7, with 12 bases identical to TRBD2. This CDR3 region has 15 residues. V lost 4 bases and J lost 3; bases outside the gene matches: 4. Germline V gene data show CDR1 as SGHTA and CDR2 as FQGNSA. In nucleotides, the CDR3 is TGTGCCAGCAGCTATCGGACTAGCGGGGTCTACGAGCAGTACTTC. Its protein product is CASSYRTSGVYEQYF.

The chain uses TRBV9 and TRBJ1-5; D unresolved. Deletions cut 4 bases from V and 0 bases from J, with 8 bases between. Looked up from germline, CDR1 is SGDLS and CDR2 is YYNGEE. The CDR3 consists of 14 residues. CDR3 sequence reads: CASSTWNSNQPQHF. The CDR3 DNA sequence: TGTGCCAGCAGCACTTGGAATAGCAATCAGCCCCAGCATTTT.

V and J are TRBV27 and TRBJ2-5; D unclear. CDR3 length: 13 residues. V was trimmed by 5 bases and J by 3 bases, leaving 10 bases between them. Germline CDR1 reads MNHEY; CDR2 reads SMNVEV (reference sequence). The CDR3 reads CASSPHSEETQYF. The CDR3 nucleotides are TGTGCCAGCAGTCCGCACAGCGAAGAGACCCAGTACTTC.

This clonotype has ten or more counts. The V call is TRBV6-2 or TRBV6-3, the J call TRBJ2-5; D unclear. The CDR3 totals 15 residues. Trimming cost V 0 bases and J 2 bases, with 10 bases left between them. CDR1 is MNHEY and CDR2 is SVGEGT in the germline V gene. The CDR3 spells CASSYSWANQETQYF. The CDR3 nucleotides are TGTGCCAGCAGTTACTCTTGGGCAAATCAAGAGACCCAGTACTTC.

Many counts were recorded for this clonotype. The rearrangement joins TRBV29-1 to TRBJ2-7, with 12 bases lining up with TRBD1. This CDR3 contains 14 residues. The germline CDR1 and CDR2 sequences are SQVTM and ANQGSEA. Unmatched junction bases numbered 3, after V lost 6 bases and J lost 0 bases. CDR3 protein: CSVRGQGASYEQYF. The CDR3 DNA sequence: TGCAGCGTACGGGGACAGGGGGCCTCCTACGAGCAGTACTTC.

This clonotype was seen many times. This chain connects TRBV4-3 to TRBJ1-1, with 8 bases matching TRBD1. Germline CDR1 LGHNA, CDR2 YSLEER. V lost 0 bases to trimming and J lost 0 bases; unmatched junction nucleotides: 3. The CDR3 runs 16 residues. The CDR3, as DNA: TGCGCCAGCAGCCAAGATAGGACAGGGATGAACACTGAAGCTTTCTTT. Protein: CASSQDRTGMNTEAFF.

This clonotype appeared many times. The chain is built from TRBV27 and TRBJ1-1, with D possibly matching TRBD1 (5 bases). CDR1 and CDR2 (germline): MNHEY, SMNVEV (reference sequence). The CDR3 has 15 residues. The germline V and J ends were trimmed by 5 bases and 4 bases, with 17 bases remaining between them. The CDR3 protein is CASSPSWGGGTEAFF. For the CDR3, the DNA is TGTGCCAGCAGTCCGTCCTGGGGGGGAGGCACTGAAGCTTTCTTT.

This clonotype has ten or more counts. The CDR3 bases are TGCGCCAGATGTTTCAGGGTGGAAATCGGCAATCAGCCCCAGCATTTT. Its protein is CARCFRVEIGNQPQHF. This sequence joins TRBV23-1 and TRBJ1-5; tentatively, D is TRBD1 (5 bases). TRBV23-1 belongs to the ORF category, with a function that is uncertain. The CDR3 has 16 amino acids. V was cut by 9 bases and J by 2 bases, with 20 bases left in between.

V and J are TRBV3-2 and TRBJ2-2. TRBV3-2 is a documented pseudogene. The CDR3 runs to 15 residues. CDR3 DNA sequence: TGTGCCAGCAGCCAACGGTTTCCGTACACCGGGGAGCTGTTTTTT. It is translated as CASSQRFPYTGELFF.

This clonotype was recorded at least ten times. The CDR3 coding sequence is TGTGCCAGCAGTTTGCTAAGCACAGATACGCAGTATTTT. Residues: CASSLLSTDTQYF. The rearrangement uses TRBV7-9 and TRBJ2-3, with D unclear. From germline, CDR1 is SEHNR and CDR2 FQNEAQ (reference sequence). Trimming stripped 6 bases from V and 0 bases from J, with 7 bases between. The CDR3 has 13 amino acids.

This clonotype came up many times. This chain connects TRBV19 to TRBJ2-2; 7 nucleotides align to TRBD2. The germline V gene has CDR1 LNHDA and CDR2 SQIVND (reference sequence). The V segment lost 1 base and the J segment 5 bases; nucleotides outside the gene matches: 7. CDR3 length: 16 amino acids. This CDR3 reads CASSIAGGSGTGELFF. As DNA, the CDR3 is TGTGCCAGTAGTATAGCTGGCGGGAGTGGGACCGGGGAGCTGTTTTTT.

The rearrangement uses TRBV29-1 and TRBJ2-3; tentative D call: TRBD2 (6 bases). The CDR3 spans 14 residues. Germline lookup yields CDR1 SQVTM and CDR2 ANQGSEA. Trimming cost V 1 base and J 0 bases, with 8 bases left between them. CDR3 DNA: TGCAGCGTTGAAGTAGCGGACAGCACAGATACGCAGTATTTT. Protein sequence: CSVEVADSTDTQYF.

This clonotype was observed many times. The J gene is TRBJ2-7, the V gene TRBV5-1; 10 bases map to TRBD1. Germline CDR1 is SGHRS and CDR2 is YFSETQ. J lost 3 bases, V lost 3 bases, and 6 bases had no gene match. There are 15 residues in the CDR3. CDR3 loop: CASSSSGTGVYEQYF. The CDR3 DNA reads as TGCGCCAGCAGCTCGTCCGGGACAGGGGTCTACGAGCAGTACTTC.

The CDR3 loop is CASSYSSGQDTDTQYF. CDR3 nucleotide sequence: TGTGCCAGCAGTTACTCCTCCGGACAGGACACAGATACGCAGTATTTT. This rearrangement joins TRBV6-5 to TRBJ2-3; 7 bases align to TRBD1. The CDR3 totals 16 residues. J gave up 2 bases and V 0 bases, and 5 bases lay outside the gene matches. Germline loops: CDR1 MNHEY, CDR2 SVGAGI.

The chain recombines TRBV27 with TRBJ1-2; D might be TRBD1 (6 bases). The CDR3 sequence is 16 residues long. Germline CDR1 MNHEY, CDR2 SMNVEV (reference sequence). V shed 5 bases and J shed 5 bases, with 21 bases lying between them. CDR3 nucleotides: TGTGCCAGCAGTCCCGGGACACCAGGTTTGGGTTATGGCTACACCTTC. Translated: CASSPGTPGLGYGYTF.

Regarding this clonotype: Because the CDR3 is missing its conserved closing phenylalanine or tryptophan, this is likely a read error. This chain joins TRBV12-3 or TRBV12-4 and TRBJ1-5, with a tentative D call TRBD1 (6 bases). The germline V and J ends were trimmed by 2 bases and 6 bases, with 11 bases remaining between them. CDR3 length: 14 residues. The CDR3 DNA reads TGTGCCAGCAGTTTAAAACAGGGTTTTCAGCCCCAGCATCTT. It codes for CASSLKQGFQPQHL.

This chain links TRBV12-3 or TRBV12-4 with TRBJ2-7, with D uncertain. The V gene lost 3 bases and the J gene lost 6 bases, with 15 bases spanning the gap. CDR3 length: 14 amino acids. Here the CDR3 DNA reads TGTGCCAGCAGTTTGTGTACACTCGACTGCGAGCAGTACTTC. Amino acids: CASSLCTLDCEQYF.

About this clonotype: With a much larger clone just one base away, this may be a read error. The chain combines TRBV7-9 with TRBJ2-7; D not certain. The CDR3 sequence is 13 residues long. Per the germline V gene, CDR1 is SEHNR and CDR2 is FQNEAQ (reference sequence). Trimming removed 8 bases from V and 7 bases from J, with 18 bases in between. The CDR3 loop reads CASGISGLVEQYF. In DNA, the CDR3 is TGTGCCAGCGGCATTTCTGGCCTCGTGGAGCAGTACTTC.

This clonotype appeared a single time. This may stem from a read error, because a much larger clone lies one nucleotide away. The conserved closing phenylalanine or tryptophan is absent in this CDR3, likely reflecting a read error. The chain combines TRBV9 with TRBJ1-5; 9 bases match TRBD1. In germline, CDR1 is SGDLS, CDR2 YYNGEE. The CDR3 is made up of 14 amino acids. Trimming cost V 6 bases and J 6 bases; bases outside gene matches: 7. The CDR3 nucleotides read TGTGCCAGCATCGGACAGGGGTGCAGTCAGCCCCAGCATCTT. Translated, it gives CASIGQGCSQPQHL.

Only a few counts were recorded for this clonotype. The gene calls are TRBV6-6 and TRBJ2-7, with TRBD1 matching over 8 bases. The trim removed 2 bases at V and 5 bases at J, leaving 8 bases unmatched. Germline-derived CDR1 and CDR2 are MNHNY and SVGAGI (reference sequence). The CDR3 totals 15 residues. CDR3 amino acids: CASSYASGGIDEQYF. CDR3 nucleotides: TGTGCCAGCAGTTACGCTTCAGGGGGCATCGACGAGCAGTACTTC.

This clonotype was seen a handful of times. V is TRBV7-3 and J is TRBJ2-1; 10 bases are a match to TRBD2. V was pared by 6 bases and J by 6 bases, with 8 bases of the junction left unmatched. The length of the CDR3 is 15 residues. CDR1 and CDR2 from the germline V gene are SGHTA and FQGTGA. This chain's CDR3 is CASRELAGATNEQFF. For the CDR3, the DNA is TGTGCCAGCAGAGAGCTAGCGGGAGCCACCAATGAGCAGTTCTTC.